A selection of T cell receptor beta chains follows, all from one sample in a study of OX40 agonist ivuxolimab in advanced cancers. Here immunoSEQ multiplex PCR was the method, and the copy in TCRdb shows in-frame clones only, minus some. This table holds tens of thousands of clones, approximately 90% found once. The sequencing used CD4+ or CD8+ T cells sorted from blood, collected in a trial of the OX40 agonist ivuxolimab. The receptors were sampled from an adult with an advanced solid tumor such as melanoma, head and neck, liver or kidney cancer. The CDR3 runs from the conserved cysteine through the conserved F or W. Fields, in order: V gene, J gene, CDR3 length, D gene, clone size, CDR3 protein, CDR3 DNA. A D gene is named only where the DNA matches it firmly. Clone size appears in some rows only: once, few, many, or a class for an expanded clone.

TRBV9	TRBJ2-1	13	.	.	CASSVEDGNEQFF	TGTGCCAGCAGCGTAGAGGACGGGAATGAGCAGTTCTTC
TRBV5-5	TRBJ2-7	12	.	.	CASVGGNYEQYF	TGTGCCAGCGTCGGCGGAAACTACGAGCAGTACTTC
TRBV27	TRBJ2-5	14	TRBD1	.	CASSSTGFQETQYF	TGTGCCAGCAGTTCGACAGGGTTCCAAGAGACCCAGTACTTC
TRBV27	TRBJ2-7	11	TRBD2	once	CASRRGYEQYF	TGTGCCAGCCGGCGGGGGTACGAGCAGTACTTC
TRBV6-5	TRBJ2-3	15	.	.	CASSLLRMNTDTQYF	TGTGCCAGCAGCTTACTAAGGATGAACACAGATACGCAGTATTTT
TRBV4-1	TRBJ1-3	15	TRBD1	.	CASSQETGSGNTIYF	TGCGCCAGCAGCCAAGAGACAGGGTCAGGAAACACCATATATTTT
TRBV27	TRBJ2-3	16	TRBD2	.	CASSLFTSGSTDTQYF	TGTGCCAGCAGTTTATTTACTAGCGGGAGCACAGATACGCAGTATTTT
TRBV4-3	TRBJ2-1	14	TRBD2	.	CASSQETAGGDQFF	TGCGCCAGCAGCCAAGAAACGGCGGGGGGGGACCAGTTCTTC
TRBV4-1	TRBJ2-1	16	TRBD1	.	CASSQTQGAGYNEQFF	TGCGCCAGCAGCCAAACCCAGGGGGCTGGCTACAATGAGCAGTTCTTC
TRBV2	TRBJ2-4	16	.	.	CASSDLDSLAKNIQYF	TGTGCCAGCAGTGACCTGGACAGCCTAGCCAAAAACATTCAGTACTTC
TRBV6-1	TRBJ2-5	14	.	many	CASSGVGSGETQYF	TGTGCCAGCAGTGGGGTCGGATCGGGGGAGACCCAGTACTTC
TRBV4-1	TRBJ1-2	17	.	.	CASSQPYGTDGIYGYTF	TGCGCCAGCAGCCAACCGTACGGGACGGATGGAATTTATGGCTACACCTTC
TRBV4-3	TRBJ2-1	16	.	.	CASSQEFGDSYNEQFF	TGCGCCAGCAGCCAAGAGTTTGGCGACTCCTACAATGAGCAGTTCTTC
TRBV28	TRBJ2-3	14	.	.	CASSWVDYTDTQYF	TGTGCCAGCAGTTGGGTAGATTACACAGATACGCAGTATTTT
TRBV6-5	TRBJ2-1	14	.	.	CASSTGLPDNEQFF	TGTGCCAGCAGTACGGGCCTACCGGACAATGAGCAGTTCTTC
TRBV11-2	TRBJ2-1	11	.	.	CASSSPGQEFF	TGTGCCAGCAGCTCACCGGGACAAGAGTTCTTC
TRBV4-1	TRBJ2-2	14	.	.	CASSSLTNTGELFF	TGCGCCAGCAGCTCACTAACAAACACCGGGGAGCTGTTTTTT
TRBV6-5	TRBJ2-1	14	.	.	CASSYFQGNNEQFF	TGTGCCAGCAGTTACTTTCAGGGCAACAATGAGCAGTTCTTC
TRBV6-5	TRBJ2-7	13	.	once	CASSYSAGNEQYF	TGTGCCAGCAGTTATTCTGCGGGGAACGAGCAGTACTTC
TRBV9	TRBJ1-3	18	.	.	CASSVGLLAGYSGNTIYF	TGTGCCAGCAGCGTAGGACTGTTGGCAGGGTACTCTGGAAACACCATATATTTT
TRBV27	TRBJ2-7	14	.	.	CASRLLGGNNKQYF	TGTGCCAGCAGGCTGCTAGGGGGGAACAACAAGCAGTACTTC
TRBV27	TRBJ1-2	13	.	.	CASSLGPRNGYTF	TGTGCCAGCAGTTTAGGCCCCAGAAATGGCTACACCTTC
TRBV14	TRBJ2-1	14	TRBD1	once	CASGTGAYYNEQFF	TGTGCCAGCGGCACAGGGGCTTACTACAATGAGCAGTTCTTC
TRBV6-1	TRBJ2-2	18	TRBD2	.	CASSVWTSGGEYTGELFF	TGTGCCAGCAGTGTCTGGACTAGCGGGGGGGAATACACCGGGGAGCTGTTTTTT
TRBV5-4	TRBJ2-3	14	.	.	CASTPRGSTDTQYF	TGTGCCAGCACCCCTCGGGGGTCCACAGATACGCAGTATTTT
TRBV19	TRBJ1-1	15	.	.	CASSIPPGGVTEAFF	TGTGCCAGTAGTATCCCGCCGGGGGGAGTCACTGAAGCTTTCTTT
TRBV9	TRBJ1-1	15	.	few	CASSVVGRGNTEAFF	TGTGCCAGCAGCGTAGTCGGCAGGGGGAACACTGAAGCTTTCTTT
TRBV19	TRBJ1-1	13	.	.	CASSIILVGEAFF	TGTGCCAGTAGTATAATTCTAGTCGGTGAAGCTTTCTTT
TRBV27	TRBJ2-5	16	TRBD2	.	CASRPLLAGPQETQYF	TGTGCCAGCAGGCCCTTACTAGCGGGGCCTCAAGAGACCCAGTACTTC
TRBV11-3	TRBJ2-2	16	TRBD1	.	CASSTWTGADTGELFF	TGTGCCAGCAGCACCTGGACAGGGGCAGACACCGGGGAGCTGTTTTTT
TRBV7-9	TRBJ2-1	16	TRBD2	.	CASSSGVGRGYNEQFF	TGTGCCAGCAGCTCCGGGGTCGGGAGGGGATACAATGAGCAGTTCTTC
TRBV7-6	TRBJ2-1	14	.	.	CASSFRGPPNEQFF	TGTGCCAGCAGCTTCCGCGGGCCTCCTAATGAGCAGTTCTTC
TRBV7-2	TRBJ2-3	15	TRBD1	.	CASSWTGVWADTQYF	TGTGCCAGCAGCTGGACAGGGGTATGGGCAGATACGCAGTATTTT
TRBV14	TRBJ1-6	15	.	.	CASSPRGVGRAPLHF	TGTGCCAGCAGCCCCCGCGGGGTGGGGAGGGCACCCCTCCACTTT
TRBV28	TRBJ2-7	14	TRBD1	.	CASSLWSYRGEQYF	TGTGCCAGCAGTTTATGGAGCTACAGGGGCGAGCAGTACTTC
TRBV4-1	TRBJ2-3	16	.	.	CASSQGGGYSTDTQYF	TGCGCCAGCAGCCAAGGGGGGGGCTATTCCACAGATACGCAGTATTTT
TRBV7-5	TRBJ1-5	17	.	.	CARSSPGTGAGNQPQHF	TGTGCCAGAAGCAGTCCCGGGACAGGGGCGGGCAATCAGCCCCAACATTTT
TRBV7-7	TRBJ2-7	13	TRBD2	.	CASPGGEPYEQYF	TGTGCTAGCCCCGGGGGGGAGCCCTACGAGCAGTACTTC
TRBV7-6	TRBJ2-1	16	TRBD1	.	CASSLTGTGYTNEQFF	TGTGCCAGCAGCTTAACCGGGACAGGGTACACCAATGAGCAGTTCTTC
TRBV7-6	TRBJ2-2	18	TRBD2	.	CASSPSASGRAYTGELFF	TGTGCCAGCAGCCCTAGCGCTAGCGGGAGGGCCTACACCGGGGAGCTGTTTTTT
TRBV19	TRBJ1-1	16	.	.	CASSSPWGGSNTEAFF	TGTGCCAGTAGTAGTCCTTGGGGGGGCTCTAACACTGAAGCTTTCTTT
TRBV5-5	TRBJ2-2	15	.	.	CASSLAAGGIPELFF	TGTGCCAGCAGCTTGGCCGCTGGGGGTATTCCGGAGCTGTTTTTT
TRBV11-2	TRBJ2-5	15	.	.	CASSLDLGGQETQYF	TGTGCCAGCAGCTTAGATTTAGGGGGCCAAGAGACCCAGTACTTC
TRBV19	TRBJ2-7	17	TRBD2	.	CASSMGPWREGPNEQYF	TGTGCCAGTAGTATGGGCCCCTGGCGGGAGGGGCCCAACGAGCAGTACTTC
TRBV27	TRBJ1-5	14	.	.	CASSWTDSNQPQHF	TGTGCCAGCAGTTGGACTGATAGCAATCAGCCCCAGCATTTT
TRBV13	TRBJ2-1	14	TRBD2	.	CASSGTSGTYEQFF	TGTGCCAGCAGCGGCACTAGCGGAACATATGAGCAGTTCTTC
TRBV7-8	TRBJ2-7	13	.	.	CASSWGLGSEQYF	TGTGCCAGCAGCTGGGGATTGGGTTCCGAGCAGTACTTC